This note documents a single TCR beta chain sequence. The sample comes from a study of blood T cell repertoires in COVID-19. The CDR3 sequence is 15 residues long. V lost 3 bases to trimming and J lost 3 bases, with 11 bases between them. The germline V gene has CDR1 KGHSH and CDR2 LQKENI. Sequencing was performed with immunoSEQ multiplex PCR; in TCRdb, only in-frame clones are kept and a portion is missing. In the table there are around 140,000 clones, over 80% of which are singletons. This clonotype was obtained from a woman between 45 and 60 years old with acute or convalescent COVID-19. The genes are TRBV18 and TRBJ2-2; unclear D gene. Sequences were obtained from peripheral blood. CDR3 protein: CASSPEDSYTGELFF. The CDR3 region has the DNA TGTGCCAGCTCACCTGAAGACTCTTACACCGGGGAGCTGTTTTTT.